These T cell receptor beta chains were read from a single sample in a study of blood T cell repertoires in COVID-19. Libraries were prepared by immunoSEQ multiplex PCR; TCRdb keeps only in-frame clonotypes and omits some of them. There are 60,000 to 75,000 clones in the sample; 88% occur only once, and 5.1% lies in the top ten. Sequenced sample: peripheral blood. The receptors here all came from a human donor in a cohort sampled during active COVID-19. Each CDR3 is given with its conserved first and last residue. The size of a clone is reported for some rows only, either as once, few or many, or as a class for expanded clones.

TRBJ2-3,TRBV5-5,NA,CASSSSLVSTDTQYF
TRBJ2-2,TRBV4-2,NA,CASSRRQEDTGELFF
TRBJ2-5,TRBV14,NA,CASSQAGLKETQYF
TRBJ2-5,TRBV5-4,NA,CASSLLAGGRETQYF
TRBJ1-2,TRBV4-1,few,CASTGRWGDRVYYGYTF
TRBJ2-5,TRBV7-9,NA,CASSDGHYQETQYF
TRBJ2-1,TRBV7-2,NA,CASSTGLVPKNEQFF
TRBJ1-4,TRBV16,few,CASSHSGGPNEKLFF
TRBJ2-1,TRBV7-2,NA,CASSLRDRANEQFF
TRBJ1-5,TRBV19,once,CASSMPTGGNQPQHF
TRBJ2-1,TRBV7-2,NA,CASSLVDNEQFF
TRBJ1-1,TRBV4-2,NA,CASSRSLGQDREAFF
TRBJ2-5,TRBV11-2,NA,CASSPRLAGNQETQYF
TRBJ2-6,TRBV7-9,NA,CASSAPVSGANVLTF
TRBJ2-7,TRBV27,NA,CASSQRTGPYEQYF
TRBJ1-4,TRBV7-2,NA,CASSSPWGTGSNANEKLFF
TRBJ2-5,TRBV2,NA,CASSVSGVETQYF
TRBJ2-7,TRBV28,NA,CASSLPLYEQYF
TRBJ2-1,TRBV11-2,once,CASSFHFGGFSYNEQFF
TRBJ2-2,TRBV6-1,once,CASSALAGPLTGELFF
TRBJ2-6,TRBV6-6,NA,CASSRQGSRAGANVLTF
TRBJ1-1,TRBV5-1,once,CASSLADNTEAFF
TRBJ1-4,TRBV6-5,once,CASAGEFGEKLFF
TRBJ1-4,TRBV19,NA,CASRPGQGANEKLFF
TRBJ2-7,TRBV7-2,NA,CASSLEWGGFYEQYF
TRBJ2-2,TRBV5-1,once,CASSHGQGWGTGELFF
TRBJ2-7,TRBV30,NA,CAWSGLASGTYEQYF
TRBJ2-1,TRBV30,NA,CAWSVGLAGSHQFF
TRBJ1-5,TRBV29-1,NA,CSVETGQGNNQPQHF
TRBJ2-7,TRBV5-5,NA,CASSLRSGGADEQYF
TRBJ2-7,TRBV4-2,NA,CASSQDLGLNYEQYF
TRBJ1-3,TRBV11-2,NA,CASSLGHQSSGNTIYF
TRBJ1-2,TRBV19,NA,CASSIGTAGGYTF
TRBJ2-1,TRBV15,NA,CATSIRDRAGNEQFF
TRBJ2-5,TRBV3-1/TRBV3-2,NA,CASSQRGTFDMHF
TRBJ1-5,TRBV12-1,NA,CASSPRGQGEVYSNQPQHF
TRBJ2-7,TRBV3-1/TRBV3-2,few,CASSPGLAAYEQYF
TRBJ1-2,TRBV28,NA,CASSFRVEGYTF
TRBJ2-3,TRBV10-3,NA,CAISREGHDTQYF
TRBJ2-2,TRBV3-1/TRBV3-2,few,CASSHGLDTGELFF
TRBJ2-5,TRBV2,NA,CATSDAGVETQYF
TRBJ2-6,TRBV5-1,NA,CASSPTGVGANVLTF
TRBJ2-1,TRBV10-3,NA,CAISSLAGAGNEQFF
TRBJ2-5,TRBV6-2/TRBV6-3,NA,CASSRSPRGGYQETQYF
TRBJ1-2,TRBV27,few,CASKTQGQGNYGYTF
TRBJ2-1,TRBV18,NA,CASSPRAKERGTYNEQFF
TRBJ2-7,TRBV10-3,NA,CATATGGLSYEQYF
TRBJ2-2,TRBV28,NA,CASSFLPTGELFF
TRBJ2-3,TRBV11-2,NA,CASSPSGREGPDTQYF
TRBJ1-6,TRBV19,NA,CASSPPGQGRSPLHF
TRBJ1-4,TRBV19,NA,CASSTQGEKLFF
TRBJ2-3,TRBV6-4,once,CASSDPAGASTDTQYF
TRBJ2-3,TRBV6-4,NA,CASSGASTDTQYF
TRBJ2-1,TRBV27,NA,CASSSGLAGVGDEQFF
TRBJ2-5,TRBV24-1,NA,CATSDEDSQETQYF
TRBJ1-1,TRBV28,once,CASSRGQGDTEAFF
TRBJ1-4,TRBV3-1/TRBV3-2,NA,CASSQVGGGANEKLFF
TRBJ1-2,TRBV28,NA,CASSYGGGSNTF
TRBJ2-5,TRBV24-1,NA,CATSVAGQETQYF
TRBJ2-2,TRBV2,NA,CASGVPGYTGELFF